The 12 T cell receptor beta chains given below trace back to one sample, sequenced in a study of OX40 agonist ivuxolimab in advanced cancers. The library was built by means of the immunoSEQ multiplex PCR assay. The immuneACCESS repertoire file appears here via TCRdb, limited to in-frame rearrangements. These files lack a portion of the clones; in checked studies, under half of the deficit traces to unresolved V genes, and the cause of the others is not known. This sample lists about 72,000 clones; about 91% were detected once. Under 1% of the sample is taken by the ten largest. This sample comprised CD4+ or CD8+ T cells sorted from blood, obtained in a trial of the OX40 agonist ivuxolimab. The receptors originated from an adult with an advanced solid tumor such as melanoma, head and neck, liver or kidney cancer.

V usage is TRBV18 and J usage is TRBJ1-2; 7 bases match TRBD1. The CDR3 totals 15 residues. Germline V gives CDR1 KGHSH, CDR2 LQKENI. After removal of 1 base from V and 0 bases from J, the junction contained 2 bases not matched to a gene. CDR3 amino acids: CASSPLQGANYGYTF. The CDR3 DNA reads TGTGCCAGCTCACCACTGCAGGGGGCTAACTATGGCTACACCTTC.

V and J are TRBV7-9 and TRBJ1-1, with D perhaps TRBD1 (5 bases). The germline CDR1 and CDR2 sequences are SEHNR and FQNEAQ (reference sequence). V gave up 3 bases and J gave up 3 bases, with 8 bases separating them. The CDR3 is 13 residues long. This CDR3 reads CASSFTGDTEAFF. CDR3 sequence (DNA): TGTGCCAGCAGCTTCACAGGAGACACTGAAGCTTTCTTT.

The CDR3 protein is CATSRGGQGRNEQFF. As DNA, the CDR3 is TGTGCCACCAGCAGAGGGGGACAGGGCCGCAATGAGCAGTTCTTC. This chain links TRBV15 with TRBJ2-1; TRBD1 agrees at 9 bases. This CDR3 is 15 amino acids long. Trimming removed 1 base from V and 6 bases from J; junction bases left unmatched: 4. Germline V CDR1 and CDR2: LNHNV, YYDKDF (reference sequence).

The V call is TRBV27, the J call TRBJ2-7; a possible D gene is TRBD2 (6 bases). The V end lost 6 bases, the J end lost 3 bases, and 21 bases lay between the germline ends. The germline V gene has CDR1 MNHEY and CDR2 SMNVEV (reference sequence). The CDR3 contains 16 residues. DNA of the CDR3: TGTGCCAGCAGCCCCGAGTCTCCGGTCGGGGGCTACGAGCAGTACTTC. Protein product: CASSPESPVGGYEQYF.

This clone is labeled medium-sized. The V call is TRBV14, the J call TRBJ2-7, with no clear D. Germline V gives CDR1 SGHDN, CDR2 FVKESK. The CDR3 runs to 16 residues. V lost 1 base, J lost 3 bases, and 16 bases lay in between. The CDR3 coding sequence is TGTGCCAGCAGCCAAGCATCATATCGGCATATCTACGAGCAGTACTTC. This encodes CASSQASYRHIYEQYF.

The chain employs TRBV28 and TRBJ2-7, with 7 bases aligning to TRBD1. CDR1 MDHEN and CDR2 SYDVKM come from the germline V gene. This CDR3 contains 14 residues. J gave up 0 bases and V 7 bases, and 6 bases lay outside the gene matches. The CDR3 DNA reads as TGTGCCAGCATTGCGACAGGGTCCTCCTACGAGCAGTACTTC. This sequence encodes CASIATGSSYEQYF.

The chain couples TRBV10-1 to TRBJ1-5; perhaps TRBD1 as D (5 bases). V was cut by 0 bases and J by 3 bases, with 15 bases left in between. The CDR3 covers 17 residues. CDR1 and CDR2 from the germline V gene are WNHNN and SYGVQD (reference sequence). The CDR3 reads CASSESKGPYSNQPQHF. The CDR3 bases are TGCGCCAGCAGTGAGTCGAAGGGGCCGTATTCCAATCAGCCCCAGCATTTT.

The rearrangement joins TRBV5-1 to TRBJ2-1; TRBD1 matches at 7 bases. V was clipped by 4 bases and J by 6 bases; unmatched bases: 10. Germline V gene sequence: CDR1 SGHRS, CDR2 YFSETQ. The CDR3 spans 15 residues. This CDR3 reads CASSKDRSLTNEQFF. The CDR3 DNA reads as TGCGCCAGCAGCAAGGACAGGTCCCTTACCAATGAGCAGTTCTTC.

This chain uses TRBV19 with TRBJ2-7, with D unclear. CDR1 LNHDA and CDR2 SQIVND come from the germline V gene (reference sequence). The V gene lost 6 bases and the J gene lost 0 bases, with 12 bases spanning the gap. The CDR3 totals 14 residues. The CDR3 loop is CASSPLGFSYEQYF. The CDR3, as DNA: TGTGCCAGTAGCCCCTTAGGATTCTCCTACGAGCAGTACTTC. The variable domain in full, with the rest retrieved from reference TRBV19 and TRBJ2-7, is DGGITQSPKYLFRKEGQNVTLSCEQNLNHDAMYWYRQDPGQGLRLIYYSQIVNDFQKGDIAEGYSVSREKKESFPLTVTSAQKNPTAFYLCASSPLGFSYEQYFGPGTRLTVT.

V and J are TRBV9 and TRBJ2-7, with 10 bases identical to TRBD2. With V trimmed by 0 bases and J by 0 bases, 3 bases remained unmatched. The CDR3 has 16 residues. Germline loops: CDR1 SGDLS, CDR2 YYNGEE. For the CDR3, the DNA is TGTGCCAGCAGCGTAGGCACTAGCGGGAACTCCTACGAGCAGTACTTC. Translated, it gives CASSVGTSGNSYEQYF. Complete variable domain (other parts from reference TRBV9 and TRBJ2-7): DSGVTQTPKHLITATGQRVTLRCSPRSGDLSVYWYQQSLDQGLQFLIQYYNGEERAKGNILERFSAQQFPDLHSELNLSSLELGDSALYFCASSVGTSGNSYEQYFGPGTRLTVT.

This clone has just a few counts. The chain employs TRBV13 and TRBJ2-5; D may be TRBD2 (6 bases). The CDR3 covers 16 residues. The ends were cut back, 5 bases at V and 1 base at J, with 17 bases in the middle. Germline CDR1 is PRHDT and CDR2 is FYEKMQ (reference sequence). CDR3 amino acids: CASSPWTTTSQETQYF. CDR3 bases: TGTGCCAGCAGCCCCTGGACTACTACCTCCCAAGAGACCCAGTACTTC. The full variable domain, its missing parts supplied by reference TRBV13 and TRBJ2-5, is AAGVIQSPRHLIKEKRETATLKCYPIPRHDTVYWYQQGPGQDPQFLISFYEKMQSDKGSIPDRFSAQQFSDYHSELNMSSLELGDSALYFCASSPWTTTSQETQYFGPGTRLLVL.

The V gene is TRBV4-1, the J gene TRBJ2-1, with a possible D match to TRBD1 (6 bases). Per germline, CDR1 MGHRA and CDR2 YSYEKL. The CDR3 spans 13 residues. V lost 2 bases, J lost 8 bases, and 10 bases lay in between. The CDR3 DNA reads as TGCGCCAGCAGCCAACCGACAGGAGATGAGCAGTTCTTC. Residues: CASSQPTGDEQFF.